The rows below give T cell receptor beta chains drawn from one sample of a study of cytomegalovirus exposure and HLA in healthy donors. Assay: immunoSEQ multiplex PCR; the TCRdb copy retains only in-frame clones and omits some. Altogether some 150,000 clones are present, about four fifths being singletons, with the ten largest covering about 4.7%. The sample taken for sequencing was PBMCs. The receptor set was obtained from a man aged 30-40 years in good health and CMV-seronegative. Each CDR3 is given without its conserved first and last residue. Clone size, where shown, is once, few, many, or a class for clones that have expanded.

abundance,v_gene,CDR3aa
-,TRBV11-3,ASTRFTDTQY
-,TRBV29-1,SVEYWTAEGNTIY
-,TRBV11-2,ASSPPGLMNTEAF
-,TRBV7-8,ASSSHPGQGSGYT
-,TRBV11-2,ASSSTQGRYEQY
-,TRBV19,ASSIRSSPTWANYGYT
-,TRBV6-5,ASSYSQRSGYT
-,TRBV29-1,SVEGLLDRGSGANVLT
-,TRBV18,ASSPVGQGGDTEAF
-,TRBV25-1,ASSRGTGGAPPLEQY
-,TRBV5-1,ASRQGQSEALH
-,TRBV7-9,AGSPAEGGNYYGYT
-,TRBV7-8,ASSFAGQGGYEQY
-,TRBV7-9,ASSFVVGLAF
few,TRBV13,ASRKAGGPTDTQY
-,TRBV4-1,ASSQEETGREQY
-,TRBV5-1,ASSLQGANEKLF
-,TRBV7-9,ASSPPGGNIQY
-,TRBV18,ASSPTWDRVMNTEAF
-,TRBV11-2,ASSSSGATYEQY
-,TRBV10-3,AISETGASNQPQH
few,TRBV6-5,ASRRLVVGNNEQF
-,TRBV7-9,ASTVSGRADTQY
-,TRBV27,ASSLTGFYEKLF
few,TRBV13,ASSLVTGPLSTNYGYT
once,TRBV6-4,ASSEGGVGEQY
-,TRBV4-1,ASSQDYSNQPQH
-,TRBV28,ASSILQGIGGELF
-,TRBV18,ASSRTTGDNSPLH
-,TRBV27,ASSLRDNCEQY
-,TRBV5-4,ASSLPGVSETQY
-,TRBV9,ASSVGAASGELF
-,TRBV28,ASSPLPWTPNQPQH
-,TRBV7-2,ASRTWGVGSGNTIY
-,TRBV5-4,ASSLLQGGTGELF
-,TRBV11-1,ASTPTGGENEQY
-,TRBV6-5,ASRPQTGLPEAF
-,TRBV11-2,ASSAGGAYGYT
-,TRBV30,AWRRTGGAGQPQH
few,TRBV15,ATSRDNSGSTDTQY
-,TRBV27,ASSLRGAGELF
-,TRBV28,ASSLLAGEYEQY